This T cell receptor beta chain originates from a study of CXCR4 blockade with PD-1 therapy in pancreatic cancer. The study's findings and limits: More frequent amino acid clones had more nucleotide rearrangements, suggesting convergent selection. Without paired alpha-beta data, shared specificity of dominant clones is unconfirmed.

As regards this clone: Its antigen is unknown.

V dropped 2 bases and J dropped 4 bases, with 8 bases sitting between them. CDR1 is LNHNV, CDR2 YYDKDF, per germline (reference sequence). The CDR3 spans 14 residues. No neoadjuvant therapy was given before resection to the patients supplying these archived tumor blocks. Profiled with immunoSEQ multiplex PCR; TCRdb holds only in-frame clones, not every one. This sample has over a thousand clones, with around two fifths found just once. J is TRBJ1-4 and V is TRBV15; no firm D call. Sequencing was carried out using tumor tissue. The sequence derives from a human donor with pancreatic ductal adenocarcinoma. CDR3 residues: CATSRTTFNEKLFF. CDR3 sequence (DNA): TGTGCCACCAGCAGAACCACCTTTAATGAAAAACTGTTTTTT.